This TCR beta chain was sequenced for a study of blood T cell repertoires in COVID-19. Per the study methods: The assay estimated nucleated cells by amplifying reference gene primers. Produced via immunoSEQ multiplex PCR; TCRdb's table is partial and in-frame only. Clone size and the V and J calls come from that table; the DNA yielded D and trimming. The sample lists 110,000 to 150,000 clones, around 86% occurring once. With 2 bases clipped from V and 1 base from J, the junction kept 3 bases outside the gene matches. The germline CDR1 and CDR2 sequences are SGHNT and YYREEE (reference sequence). The CDR3 consists of 16 residues.

The genes are TRBV5-4 and TRBJ2-1; 10 nucleotides match TRBD2. This receptor was obtained from a man in his fifties who had recovered from COVID-19. Material: PBMCs or T cells enriched from blood (not recorded which). This CDR3 is CASSFLAGVSYNEQFF. The CDR3 coding sequence is TGTGCCAGCAGCTTCCTAGCGGGAGTGTCCTACAATGAGCAGTTCTTC.